Listed here is a single T cell receptor (beta chain). The data were obtained in a study of identical twins. TCRdb analysed the 5' RACE reads with MiXCR anew, one entry per CDR3 protein. The table includes around 250,000 distinct CDR3 sequences, 6.5% detected once. Per germline, CDR1 MNHNS and CDR2 SASEGT. After removal of 8 bases from V and 3 bases from J, the junction contained 8 bases not matched to a gene. The CDR3 has 15 residues. These data were also filed under a second study, of T cells expressing NK-cell markers.

This sequence originates from a woman younger than 35 in good health. Specimen: CD8+ T cells sorted from blood. The chain combines TRBV6-1 with TRBJ2-5; 11 bases map to TRBD2. CDR3 loop: CASGRLAGGEETQYF. The CDR3 DNA reads as TGTGCCAGCGGAAGGTTAGCGGGGGGGGAAGAGACCCAGTACTTC.